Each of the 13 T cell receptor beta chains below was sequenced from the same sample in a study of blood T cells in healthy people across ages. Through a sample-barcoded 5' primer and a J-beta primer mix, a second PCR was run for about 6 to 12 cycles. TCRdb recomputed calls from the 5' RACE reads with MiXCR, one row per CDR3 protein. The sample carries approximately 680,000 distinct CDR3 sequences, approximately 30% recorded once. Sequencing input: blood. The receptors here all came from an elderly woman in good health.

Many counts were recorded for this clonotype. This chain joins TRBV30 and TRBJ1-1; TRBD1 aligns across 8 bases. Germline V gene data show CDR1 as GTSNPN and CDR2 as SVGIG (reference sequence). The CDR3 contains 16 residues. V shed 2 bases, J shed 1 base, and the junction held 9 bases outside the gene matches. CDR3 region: CAWSNDRGRGNTEAFF. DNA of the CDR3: TGTGCCTGGAGTAACGACAGGGGAAGAGGGAACACTGAAGCTTTCTTT.

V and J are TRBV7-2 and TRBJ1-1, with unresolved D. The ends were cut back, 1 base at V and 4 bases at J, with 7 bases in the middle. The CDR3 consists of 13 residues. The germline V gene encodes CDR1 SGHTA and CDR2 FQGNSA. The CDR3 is CASSLGVGTEAFF. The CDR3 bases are TGTGCCAGCAGCTTAGGTGTGGGCACTGAAGCTTTCTTT.

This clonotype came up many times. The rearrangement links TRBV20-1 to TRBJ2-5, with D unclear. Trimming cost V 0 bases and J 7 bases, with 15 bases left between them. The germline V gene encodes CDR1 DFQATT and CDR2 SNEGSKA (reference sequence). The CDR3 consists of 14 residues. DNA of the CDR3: TGCAGTGCTAGAGATCGCAGTCCTGGGGTGACCCAGTACTTC. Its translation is CSARDRSPGVTQYF.

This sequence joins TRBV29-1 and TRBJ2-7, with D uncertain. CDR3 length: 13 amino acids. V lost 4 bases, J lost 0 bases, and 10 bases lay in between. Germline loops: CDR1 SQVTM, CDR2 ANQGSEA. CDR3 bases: TGCAGCGTTGGGCAGTCCAACTCCTACGAGCAGTACTTC. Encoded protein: CSVGQSNSYEQYF.

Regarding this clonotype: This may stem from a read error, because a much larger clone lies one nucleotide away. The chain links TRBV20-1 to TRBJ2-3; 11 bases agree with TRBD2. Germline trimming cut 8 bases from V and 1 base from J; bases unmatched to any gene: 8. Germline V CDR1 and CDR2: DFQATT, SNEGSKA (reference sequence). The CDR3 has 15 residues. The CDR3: CSSPASGGRTDTQYF. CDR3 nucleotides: TGCAGTTCCCCGGCTAGCGGGGGGCGCACAGATACGCAGTATTTT.

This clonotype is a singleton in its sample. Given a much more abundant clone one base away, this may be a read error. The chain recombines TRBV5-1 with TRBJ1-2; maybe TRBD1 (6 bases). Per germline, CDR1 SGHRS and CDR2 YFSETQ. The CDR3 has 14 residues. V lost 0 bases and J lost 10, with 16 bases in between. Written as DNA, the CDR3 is TGCGCCAGCAGCTTGGTGGGGGCAACGGACGCCTACACCTTC. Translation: CASSLVGATDAYTF.

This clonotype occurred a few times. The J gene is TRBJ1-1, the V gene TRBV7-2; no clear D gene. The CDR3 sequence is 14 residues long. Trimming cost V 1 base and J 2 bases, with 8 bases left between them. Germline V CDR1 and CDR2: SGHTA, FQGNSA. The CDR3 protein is CASSLVEENTEAFF. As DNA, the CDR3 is TGTGCCAGCAGCTTAGTAGAGGAAAACACTGAAGCTTTCTTT.

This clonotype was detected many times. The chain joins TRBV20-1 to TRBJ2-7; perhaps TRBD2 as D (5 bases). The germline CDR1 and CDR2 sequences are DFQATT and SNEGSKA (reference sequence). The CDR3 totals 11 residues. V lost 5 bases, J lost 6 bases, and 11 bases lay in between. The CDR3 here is CSAGGRTEQYF. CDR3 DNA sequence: TGCAGTGCTGGCGGGCGGACCGAGCAGTACTTC.

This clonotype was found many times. The CDR3 sequence is CASSFPDNTEAFF. The CDR3 DNA follows: TGTGCCAGCAGTTTCCCAGATAACACTGAAGCTTTCTTT. This chain joins TRBV12-3 or TRBV12-4 and TRBJ1-1; no clear D gene. The ends were cut back, 3 bases at V and 2 bases at J, with 7 bases in the middle. The CDR3 loop spans 13 amino acids.

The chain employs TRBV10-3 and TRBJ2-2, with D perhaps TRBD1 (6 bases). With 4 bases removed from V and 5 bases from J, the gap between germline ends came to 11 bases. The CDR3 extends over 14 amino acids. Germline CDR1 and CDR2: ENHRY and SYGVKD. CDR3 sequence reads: CAISGAGETGELFF. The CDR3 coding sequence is TGTGCCATCAGTGGTGCAGGGGAAACCGGGGAGCTGTTTTTT.

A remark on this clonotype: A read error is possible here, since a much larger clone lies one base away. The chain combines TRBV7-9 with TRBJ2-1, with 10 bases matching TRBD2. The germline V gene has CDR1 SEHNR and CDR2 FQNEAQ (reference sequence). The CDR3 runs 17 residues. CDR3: CASGLGGLAGEHNEQFF. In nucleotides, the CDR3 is TGTGCCAGCGGCTTAGGGGGGCTAGCGGGGGAGCACAATGAGCAGTTCTTC. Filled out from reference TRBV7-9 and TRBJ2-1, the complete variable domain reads DTGVSQNPRHKITKRGQNVTFRCDPISEHNRLYWYRQTLGQGPEFLTYFQNEAQLEKSRLLSDRFSAERPKGSFSTLEIQRTEQGDSAMYLCASGLGGLAGEHNEQFFGPGTRLTVL.

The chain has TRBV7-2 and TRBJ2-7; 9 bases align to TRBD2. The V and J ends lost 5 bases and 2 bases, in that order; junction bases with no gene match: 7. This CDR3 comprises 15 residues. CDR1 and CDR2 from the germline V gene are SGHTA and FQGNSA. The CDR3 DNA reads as TGTGCCAGCAGCAGAACTAGCGGGTACGCCTACGAGCAGTACTTC. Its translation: CASSRTSGYAYEQYF.

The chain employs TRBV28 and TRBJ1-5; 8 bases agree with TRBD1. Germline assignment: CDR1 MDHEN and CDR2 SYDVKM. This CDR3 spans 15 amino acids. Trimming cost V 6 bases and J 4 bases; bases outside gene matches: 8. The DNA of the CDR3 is TGTGCCAGCAGCTCCCTAACAGGGGGAAATCAGCCCCAGCATTTT. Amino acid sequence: CASSSLTGGNQPQHF.